These T cell receptor beta chains were read from a single sample in a study of T-cell memory formation after mild COVID-19. TCRdb processed the 5' RACE reads anew with MiXCR; each CDR3 protein has one entry. Seen here are 450,000 or so distinct CDR3 sequences, approximately 25% observed once, and the top ten hold under 15%. Sequences were obtained from PBMCs or a T cell subset sorted from them (not recorded which). The receptors were gathered from an adult woman who had mild COVID-19 (a few samples of this study predate the infection). Cell type and time point are not known. Each CDR3 is given with its conserved first and last residue. A D gene is named only where the DNA matches it firmly. For some rows the clone size is stated as once, few or many, or as a class when expanded; others skip it.

j_gene	len	d_gene	abundance	v_gene	CDR3nt	CDR3aa
TRBJ2-1	13	TRBD2	-	TRBV20-1	TGCAGTGCGAACAGCGGGAGTTACAATGAGCAGTTCTTC	CSANSGSYNEQFF
TRBJ2-3	14	-	-	TRBV14	TGTGCCAGCAGCCTAGGGACTTACACAGATACGCAGTATTTT	CASSLGTYTDTQYF
TRBJ2-1	15	-	-	TRBV7-8	TGTGCCAGCAGCTTTCGGCTACCTGTCGCGGATGAGCAGTTCTTC	CASSFRLPVADEQFF
TRBJ2-2	14	TRBD1	-	TRBV9	TGTGCCAGCAGCGTCGACAGGGACACCGGGGAGCTGTTTTTT	CASSVDRDTGELFF
TRBJ2-3	16	-	-	TRBV7-9	TGTGCCAGCAGCTCTATATCGGAGCGCCCAACAGATACGCAGTATTTT	CASSSISERPTDTQYF
TRBJ2-7	14	-	many	TRBV6-6	TGTGCCAGCACGGAGACAGACGGCTCCTACGAGCAGTACTTC	CASTETDGSYEQYF
TRBJ2-7	14	-	-	TRBV5-1	TGCGCCAGCAGCTGGGGGGTCGGATCCTACGAGCAGTACTTC	CASSWGVGSYEQYF
TRBJ2-7	15	TRBD1	-	TRBV9	TGTGCCAGCAGCCCAGATAACAGGGGGCCCCACGAGCAGTACTTC	CASSPDNRGPHEQYF
TRBJ2-1	11	-	few	TRBV25-1	TGTGCCAGCAGTGAATTGAATGAGCAGTTCTTC	CASSELNEQFF
TRBJ2-7	13	-	-	TRBV7-9	TGTGCCAGCAGCTTTTCGAGCCTGGGGGAGCAGTACTTC	CASSFSSLGEQYF
TRBJ2-3	13	-	few	TRBV20-1	TGCAGTACTGGGGGCGGGGACAGAGATACGCAGTATTTT	CSTGGGDRDTQYF
TRBJ2-7	14	TRBD2	-	TRBV30	TGTGCCTGGACAAGCGGGAGGGTCCCCTACGAGCAGTACTTC	CAWTSGRVPYEQYF
TRBJ2-3	13	-	-	TRBV6-2/TRBV6-3	TGTGCCAGCAGTGACTCACTTACAGATACGCAGTATTTT	CASSDSLTDTQYF
TRBJ2-7	13	-	-	TRBV29-1	TGCAGCGTTGAAAAGAGGGGGGAGAACGAGCAGTACTTC	CSVEKRGENEQYF
TRBJ2-7	14	-	-	TRBV5-1	TGCGCCAGCAGTGCCGGGAGCCTAAACTACGAGCAGTACTTC	CASSAGSLNYEQYF
TRBJ2-7	16	-	few	TRBV4-3	TGCGCCAGCAGCCAAGATTCGGCAGCGAGCTCCTACGAGCAGTACTTC	CASSQDSAASSYEQYF
TRBJ2-2	13	-	few	TRBV7-7	TGTGCCAGCAGCGAGGGGCGTACCGGGGAGCTGTTTTTT	CASSEGRTGELFF
TRBJ1-2	14	TRBD1	few	TRBV2	TGTGCCAGCAGTCCTCAGGGGACAGACTATGGCTACACCTTC	CASSPQGTDYGYTF
TRBJ2-7	15	TRBD2	-	TRBV28	TGTGCCAGCAGATCCGGGGGACTAGCGGGAGGGGAGAAGTACTTC	CASRSGGLAGGEKYF
TRBJ2-7	14	TRBD1	few	TRBV27	TGTGCCAGCAGTTTCCGGGACAGGGGCTACGAGCAGTACTTC	CASSFRDRGYEQYF
TRBJ1-1	14	-	few	TRBV7-3	TGTGCCAGCAGCAAGGGGGGAGATAACTCTGAAGCTTTCTTT	CASSKGGDNSEAFF
TRBJ2-1	12	-	-	TRBV29-1	TGCAGCGTTGAACCCTTAAACAATGAGCAGTTCTTC	CSVEPLNNEQFF
TRBJ1-2	14	-	-	TRBV20-1	TGCAGCGTCCCCGGGACCCGGGTGAGCTATGGCTACACCTTC	CSVPGTRVSYGYTF
TRBJ2-2	14	-	-	TRBV29-1	TGCAGCGTGGTACTGGACAAGGGCACCGGGGAGCTGTTTTTT	CSVVLDKGTGELFF
TRBJ1-1	13	-	-	TRBV29-1	TGCAGCGCCCGGGGGACGGCGAACACTGAAGCTTTCTTT	CSARGTANTEAFF
TRBJ2-5	14	TRBD2	-	TRBV5-6	TGTGCCAGCAGCCAATGGACTAGCCAAGAGACCCAGTACTTC	CASSQWTSQETQYF
TRBJ2-2	14	-	-	TRBV5-1	TGCGCCAGCAGCTTGATCCTCGGTACCGGGGAGCTGTTTTTT	CASSLILGTGELFF
TRBJ1-1	16	-	-	TRBV9	TGTGCCAGCACTAGGGTTTTCTCAACCTACAACACTGAAGCTTTCTTT	CASTRVFSTYNTEAFF
TRBJ1-5	13	-	few	TRBV12-3/TRBV12-4	TGTGCCAGCAGTTTAATTTTGGGTCAGCCCCAGCATTTT	CASSLILGQPQHF
TRBJ1-5	15	-	-	TRBV20-1	TGCAGTGCTAGAGATAGCCGGACAGCTTATCAGCCCCAGCATTTT	CSARDSRTAYQPQHF
TRBJ2-5	14	TRBD2	-	TRBV4-2	TGTGCCAGCACCCACTCTAGCGGACAAGAGACCCAGTACTTC	CASTHSSGQETQYF
TRBJ1-1	15	-	few	TRBV5-1	TGCGCCAGCAGCGATGGAGTAGGGTTGTACACTGAAGCTTTCTTT	CASSDGVGLYTEAFF
TRBJ1-2	15	-	-	TRBV7-2	TGTGCCAGCAGCCCATGGGGAGGGGGAACCCTAGGCTACACCTTC	CASSPWGGGTLGYTF
TRBJ2-7	15	-	few	TRBV7-2	TGTGCCAGCAGCTTAAGACCGGAAAAACTACACGAGCAGTACTTC	CASSLRPEKLHEQYF
TRBJ2-7	16	TRBD1	-	TRBV5-1	TGCGCCAGCAGCTTGGGGGCCGGGACAGCTTCCTACGAGCAGTACTTC	CASSLGAGTASYEQYF
TRBJ2-5	13	-	many	TRBV12-3/TRBV12-4	TGTGCCAGCAGTGCGATGAGGCGAGAGACCCAGTACTTC	CASSAMRRETQYF
TRBJ1-2	14	-	-	TRBV12-3/TRBV12-4	TGTGCCAGCACCCTGGGACCCCAGGGCGGTGGCTACACCTTC	CASTLGPQGGGYTF
TRBJ1-1	17	TRBD1	few	TRBV5-8	TGTGCCAGCAGCTTGGCCGGGGACAGGTATCTGAACACTGAAGCTTTCTTT	CASSLAGDRYLNTEAFF
TRBJ2-1	15	TRBD2	few	TRBV24-1	TGTGCCACTGAAGCGGGAGTCAGTAAATACAATGAGCAGTTCTTC	CATEAGVSKYNEQFF
TRBJ2-2	13	-	-	TRBV29-1	TGCAGCGTTGAGACACAAAACACCGGGGAGCTGTTTTTT	CSVETQNTGELFF